This TCR beta chain was obtained from a study of control samples from healthy donors and cancer patients. This table comes from immunoSEQ multiplex PCR, and its TCRdb copy is limited to in-frame clones, with some not included. Here the sample spans tens of thousands of clones, 87% being singletons. Germline V gene sequence: CDR1 SGHDT, CDR2 YYEEEE. This CDR3 is 15 amino acids long. Unmatched junction bases numbered 7, after V lost 0 bases and J lost 5 bases. J is TRBJ1-2 and V is TRBV5-6, with TRBD1 identical over 7 bases. Sample: blood. The sequence was collected from a woman between 50 and 59 years old in good health. CDR3 protein: CASSLEGAQWYGYTF. CDR3 sequence (DNA): TGTGCCAGCAGCTTGGAGGGGGCGCAGTGGTATGGCTACACCTTC.